Below, one T cell receptor (beta chain) is given with its context. Its recognized antigen is unknown. Per-base qualities were not stored, and no clone one base away is much larger. As encoded in the germline V gene (reference sequence), CDR1 is GTSNPN while CDR2 is SVGIG. Trimming at the junction amounts to 4 bases on V and 4 bases on J, and the germline ends lie 6 bases apart. Spanning cysteine to phenylalanine, the CDR3 consists of 11 amino acids. CDR3 DNA is the only sequence kept; it has 33 bases, read in frame from the first base. Library construction relied on the immunoSEQ multiplex PCR assay. RNA was extracted from all samples and reverse transcribed into cDNA as template for TCR sequencing. First-strand cDNA was synthesized with SuperScript III using a 2:1 mix of oligo-dT and random hexamers. A synthetic immune receptor repertoire was used to measure amplification bias, and any remaining bias was corrected computationally. Regarding the original processing steps: Raw reads were preprocessed for error removal, and CDR3 was defined according to IMGT conventions as running from the conserved cysteine to phenylalanine. To get clonality, Shannon entropy was normalized by log2 of the number of productive unique TCRs and the result was subtracted from 1. Whether each scalp clone was CD4 or CD8 was inferred by checking scalp TCRbeta sequences against the CD4 and CD8 repertoires from sorted blood. The source is immuneACCESS, and TCRdb retained only in-frame sequences with V and J called. Part of the clones is not carried over; for the studies checked, unresolved V genes explain less than half of this, and the remainder is unexplained. Clone size and the V and J calls come from that table; the DNA yielded D and trimming. The sample records some 180,000 clones, about 63% of which are singletons. Clones ranked in the top ten supply approximately 1.7% of the sample.

This entry comes from a study of CD8+ T cells in alopecia areata (dated by TCRdb to the late 2010s). The study in broad terms: The treated patients took part in an open-label pilot trial in which moderate-to-severe alopecia areata was treated with oral tofacitinib at 5 to 10 mg twice daily. In humans, TCRbeta sequencing was performed on scalp tissue and on sorted CD4+ and CD8+ peripheral blood T cells from healthy controls and from patients with patchy or totalis/universalis alopecia areata. To study T cell clonal expansion in alopecia areata, the researchers applied high-throughput TCRbeta sequencing to both the C3H/HeJ mouse model and human patients. immunoSEQ multiplex PCR using 35 Vbeta forward primers and 13 Jbeta reverse primers was used to amplify TCRbeta CDR3 regions. Clonality in the scalp was compared among normal scalp (n=4), patchy alopecia areata scalp (n=8), and alopecia totalis/universalis scalp (n=8). RNA came from the PAXgene miRNA kit for fixed scalp, the miRNeasy kit for PBMCs, and the RNeasy kit for mouse skin. Tofacitinib was given for 6 to 18 months, followed by 6 months of follow-up off drug to assess delayed response and recurrence. Patients on tofacitinib were biopsied at baseline and after 4 and 24 weeks of treatment, and several of the patients also had a later scalp biopsy. The study at large found these results: Unlike mouse skin, which is dominated by gammadelta T cells, normal human skin has resident alphabeta T cells that are also sequenced, and this complicates analysis of the scalp TCR repertoire. Compared with mice, TCR sequences shared between patients were less clear, possibly partly because of HLA diversity across the patient population. Compared with normal scalp, lesional scalp had higher clonality and more expanded CD8+ clones, particularly in alopecia totalis/universalis, a pattern that suggests antigenic drive.

Reading the label with the study, this specimen's time point is: baseline before oral tofacitinib. Lesional scalp punch biopsies and peripheral blood were collected from alopecia areata patients. PBMCs were isolated by density centrifugation and stained for CD3, CD4 and CD8, after which CD4+ and CD8+ T cells were sorted on a FACSAria. The sequencing here drew on CD4+ T cells sorted from blood, taken at week 0. Recombination linked TRBV30 to TRBJ2-3; no D segment can be confidently identified. The receptor comes from a human donor with alopecia areata. Read as DNA, the sequence is TGTGCCTGGAACGCAGCAGATACGCAGTATTTT. This gives the protein CAWNAADTQYF.